The 32 T cell receptor beta chains reported below all come from one sample, sequenced in a study of shared clonotypes between healthy human individuals. The repertoire was sequenced with immunoSEQ multiplex PCR; TCRdb's copy has only in-frame clones and lacks some. Of roughly 2.4 million clones detected, approximately 94% appear once; the ten largest clones hold around 0.13%. Input material: naive CD4+ T cells sorted from blood. Subset of the sample: CD45RA+ positively selected. These receptors came from a man between 18 and 35 years old in good health.

The V and J genes are TRBV2 and TRBJ2-5, with 7 bases fitting TRBD1. The ends lost 4 bases at V and 2 bases at J; junction bases unmatched: 1. CDR3 length: 13 amino acids. Germline V CDR1 and CDR2: SNHLY, FYNNEI. CDR3: CASSAGQQETQYF. The CDR3, as DNA: TGTGCCAGCAGTGCGGGACAGCAAGAGACCCAGTACTTC.

In the case of this clone: At one end the junction does not follow the germline gene, possibly because of a read error. The chain employs TRBV2 and TRBJ2-5; a weak D match, TRBD2 (6 bases). The germline V gene has CDR1 SNHLY and CDR2 FYNNEI. CDR3 size: 12 residues. The CDR3 sequence: CASSEALAGLHF. The CDR3 bases are TGTGCCAGCAGTGAAGCCCTCGCGGGGCTGCACTTC.

The chain recombines TRBV7-9 with TRBJ1-3; no reliable D call. Germline V gives CDR1 SEHNR, CDR2 FQNEAQ (reference sequence). Trimming took 0 bases from V and 0 from J, leaving 9 bases between them. There are 16 residues in the CDR3. The CDR3: CASSLALSDSGNTIYF. In DNA form, the CDR3 reads TGTGCCAGCAGCTTAGCGCTGTCGGACTCTGGAAACACCATATATTTT.

The chain joins TRBV5-4 to TRBJ1-4; D unclear. Germline V gives CDR1 SGHNT, CDR2 YYREEE (reference sequence). This CDR3 spans 14 amino acids. Between the trimmed V and J ends, which lost 2 bases and 3 bases, there was a span of 8 bases. The CDR3 reads CASSFGEPNEKLFF. The CDR3 region has the DNA TGTGCCAGCAGCTTCGGGGAGCCTAATGAAAAACTGTTTTTT. Together with reference TRBV5-4 and TRBJ1-4, the CDR3 gives the full variable domain: ETGVTQSPTHLIKTRGQQVTLRCSSQSGHNTVSWYQQALGQGPQFIFQYYREEENGRGNFPPRFSGLQFPNYSSELNVNALELDDSALYLCASSFGEPNEKLFFGSGTQLSVL.

The J gene is TRBJ1-4, the V gene TRBV5-8; tentatively, D is TRBD1 (5 bases). Germline V gene lookup returns CDR1 SGHTS and CDR2 YDEGEE. Trimming pared 2 bases from V and 5 bases from J, leaving 13 bases between. The CDR3 is 15 residues long. The CDR3 sequence is CASSLSGRVNEKLFF. The CDR3 DNA follows: TGTGCCAGCAGCTTATCGGGCAGGGTCAATGAAAAACTGTTTTTT.

The rearrangement joins TRBV7-9 to TRBJ1-3, with 8 bases lining up with TRBD1. Losses at the gene ends were 5 bases for V and 0 bases for J; bases not matched to a gene: 0. Germline-derived CDR1 and CDR2 are SEHNR and FQNEAQ (reference sequence). This CDR3 has 14 amino acids. The CDR3 coding sequence is TGTGCCAGCAGCACAGGGGGCTCTGGAAACACCATATATTTT. It translates to CASSTGGSGNTIYF. Looking up the rest from reference TRBV7-9 and TRBJ1-3 gives the full variable domain: DTGVSQNPRHKITKRGQNVTFRCDPISEHNRLYWYRQTLGQGPEFLTYFQNEAQLEKSRLLSDRFSAERPKGSFSTLEIQRTEQGDSAMYLCASSTGGSGNTIYFGEGSWLTVV.

This rearrangement joins TRBV5-4 to TRBJ1-1, with 9 nucleotides matching TRBD1. CDR1 is SGHNT and CDR2 is YYREEE in the germline V gene (reference sequence). This CDR3 contains 14 residues. Trimming at V came to 3 bases and at J to 4 bases, leaving 4 bases not matched to a gene. The chain's CDR3 is CASSSGTGITEAFF. Here the CDR3 DNA reads TGTGCCAGCAGCTCCGGGACAGGGATCACTGAAGCTTTCTTT.

The V gene is TRBV5-1, the J gene TRBJ1-1; maybe TRBD1 (5 bases). The CDR3 extends over 16 amino acids. The germline CDR1 and CDR2 sequences are SGHRS and YFSETQ. The V and J ends lost 4 bases and 7 bases respectively, with 23 bases between them. Here the CDR3 reads CASSPGTAAMNLEAFF. The CDR3 DNA follows: TGCGCCAGCAGCCCAGGGACCGCCGCAATGAACCTTGAAGCTTTCTTT.

This chain uses TRBV2 with TRBJ1-5; unclear D gene. The CDR3 runs to 14 residues. Germline lookup yields CDR1 SNHLY and CDR2 FYNNEI. V lost 1 base and J 7 bases, leaving 11 bases between the germline ends. In nucleotides, the CDR3 is TGTGCCAGCAGTGAAGGGACGTTAAAGCAGCCCCAGCATTTT. This gives the protein CASSEGTLKQPQHF. Using reference TRBV2 and TRBJ1-5 for the parts outside the CDR3, the full variable domain is EPEVTQTPSHQVTQMGQEVILRCVPISNHLYFYWYRQILGQKVEFLVSFYNNEISEKSEIFDDQFSVERPDGSNFTLKIRSTKLEDSAMYFCASSEGTLKQPQHFGDGTRLSIL.

V usage is TRBV21-1 and J usage is TRBJ1-3. TRBV21-1 is noted as a pseudogene. The CDR3 has 17 residues. In DNA, the CDR3 is TGTGCCAGCAGCAATTCGCGGAGAAATCACTCTGGAAACACCATATATTTT. Encoded protein: CASSNSRRNHSGNTIYF.

The rearrangement joins TRBV5-6 to TRBJ2-1; a possible D gene is TRBD2 (6 bases). The CDR3 consists of 13 residues. Trimming removed 4 bases at V and 7 bases at J, with 12 bases between. CDR1 is SGHDT and CDR2 is YYEEEE in the germline V gene. The CDR3: CASSRDFQNEQFF. In DNA, the CDR3 is TGTGCCAGCAGCAGGGACTTCCAAAATGAGCAGTTCTTC.

This clone was observed a single time. V gene TRBV7-9 combines with J gene TRBJ1-5; 7 bases fit TRBD1. The V segment lost 3 bases and the J segment 2 bases; nucleotides outside the gene matches: 7. Germline V gene lookup returns CDR1 SEHNR and CDR2 FQNEAQ (reference sequence). CDR3 length equals 16 residues. The CDR3: CASSFSGQARNQPQHF. Written as DNA, the CDR3 is TGTGCCAGCAGCTTTTCAGGACAGGCCCGCAATCAGCCCCAGCATTTT.

To note about this clone: The sample carries other DNA sequences with the same CDR3. V gene TRBV5-1 combines with J gene TRBJ1-6; 7 bases line up with TRBD1. Germline V CDR1 and CDR2: SGHRS, YFSETQ. This CDR3 comprises 15 residues. Trimming removed 0 bases from V and 8 bases from J; junction bases left unmatched: 5. CDR3 coding DNA: TGCGCCAGCAGCTTGGTTGACAGGGTTGATTCACCCCTCCACTTT. It translates to CASSLVDRVDSPLHF. Full variable domain (outside the CDR3, taken from reference TRBV5-1 and TRBJ1-6): KAGVTQTPRYLIKTRGQQVTLSCSPISGHRSVSWYQQTPGQGLQFLFEYFSETQRNKGNFPGRFSGRQFSNSRSEMNVSTLELGDSALYLCASSLVDRVDSPLHFGNGTRLTVT.

The chain is built from TRBV6-6 and TRBJ1-5; no definite D call. The length of the CDR3 is 15 residues. V lost 6 bases to trimming and J lost 0 bases, with 12 bases between them. Germline V gene data show CDR1 as MNHNY and CDR2 as SVGAGI (reference sequence). The CDR3 region has the DNA TGTGCCAGCAGCCCACACAAACTTAGCAATCAGCCCCAGCATTTT. This translates into CASSPHKLSNQPQHF.

This clone was seen more than once but under ten times. This sequence joins TRBV11-3 and TRBJ2-2; no definite D call. The germline CDR1 and CDR2 sequences are SGHNT and YENEEA. The CDR3 covers 12 residues. V lost 5 bases and J lost 5, with 6 bases in between. The chain's CDR3 is CASSGVTGELFF. CDR3 bases: TGTGCCAGCAGCGGGGTAACCGGGGAGCTGTTTTTT.

In the case of this clone: This specimen includes other DNA sequences encoding the same CDR3. The rearrangement uses TRBV5-1 and TRBJ1-5; the D is unclear. The CDR3 is made up of 13 amino acids. The ends were cut back, 4 bases at V and 2 bases at J, with 7 bases in the middle. Germline-derived CDR1 and CDR2 are SGHRS and YFSETQ. The CDR3 DNA reads as TGCGCCAGCAGCAGGGATGGCAATCAGCCCCAGCATTTT. It encodes CASSRDGNQPQHF.

This clone appeared a single time. The sample has other DNA sequences that encode this CDR3 too. The genes are TRBV20-1 and TRBJ2-5; possibly TRBD1 for D (5 bases). With 3 bases removed from V and 5 bases from J, the gap between germline ends came to 7 bases. The germline gives CDR1 DFQATT, CDR2 SNEGSKA (reference sequence). This CDR3 has 11 amino acids. The CDR3 sequence: CSASKGETQYF. The CDR3 DNA sequence: TGCAGTGCTAGTAAGGGGGAGACCCAGTACTTC.

A single count supports this clone. The V call is TRBV30, the J call TRBJ1-3; 7 bases fit TRBD1. The CDR3 loop spans 14 amino acids. The V gene's germline CDR1 is GTSNPN and CDR2 SVGIG (reference sequence). Germline trimming cut 0 bases from V and 4 bases from J; bases unmatched to any gene: 3. The chain's CDR3 is CAWSVSGGGNTIYF. CDR3 nucleotide sequence: TGTGCCTGGAGTGTATCAGGGGGGGGAAACACCATATATTTT. Complete variable domain (other parts from reference TRBV30 and TRBJ1-3): SQTIHQWPATLVQPVGSPLSLECTVEGTSNPNLYWYRQAAGRGLQLLFYSVGIGQISSEVPQNLSASRPQDRQFILSSKKLLLSDSGFYLCAWSVSGGGNTIYFGEGSWLTVV.

The V and J genes are TRBV5-4 and TRBJ2-1, with TRBD2 matching over 10 bases. V lost 2 bases to trimming and J lost 6 bases; unmatched junction nucleotides: 8. The CDR3 totals 16 residues. CDR1 and CDR2 from the germline V gene are SGHNT and YYREEE (reference sequence). The CDR3 DNA sequence: TGTGCCAGCAGCTTTGGGTCTAGCGGGGGACTCAATGAGCAGTTCTTC. Translated, it gives CASSFGSSGGLNEQFF.

This chain's CDR3 is CASSRRTGAAEQFF. CDR3 DNA: TGTGCCAGCAGTCGTCGGACAGGGGCGGCTGAGCAGTTCTTC. J is TRBJ2-1 and V is TRBV27, with 9 bases matching TRBD1. Germline trimming cut 5 bases from V and 9 bases from J; bases unmatched to any gene: 8. The germline V gene encodes CDR1 MNHEY and CDR2 SMNVEV (reference sequence). This CDR3 is built from 14 residues.

V is TRBV9 and J is TRBJ2-2, with D tentatively TRBD1 or TRBD2 (6 bases each). The CDR3 covers 17 residues. Trimming left V 4 bases short and J 3 bases short, with 19 bases between. In germline, CDR1 is SGDLS, CDR2 YYNGEE. The CDR3 DNA sequence: TGTGCCAGCAGCCCCGGAGGGACAATCGGCTACACCGGGGAGCTGTTTTTT. It yields the protein CASSPGGTIGYTGELFF.

The chain carries TRBV10-3 and TRBJ2-2, with 11 bases lining up with TRBD2. V gave up 8 bases and J gave up 6 bases; unmatched junction bases: 5. Germline loops: CDR1 ENHRY, CDR2 SYGVKD. This CDR3 spans 14 amino acids. The CDR3 DNA reads as TGTGCCATCTTTAGCGGGGGGGCCGCCGGGGAGCTGTTTTTT. Translated: CAIFSGGAAGELFF.

Note on this clone: At the DNA level, this CDR3 is encoded by other sequences in the same sample as well. The rearrangement joins TRBV27 to TRBJ2-5; D call uncertain. Germline values: CDR1 MNHEY, CDR2 SMNVEV (reference sequence). The V and J ends lost 0 bases and 2 bases respectively, with 4 bases between them. This CDR3 spans 13 amino acids. CDR3 coding DNA: TGTGCCAGCAGTTTATCAGGACAAGAGACCCAGTACTTC. It translates to CASSLSGQETQYF.

The V gene is TRBV11-2, the J gene TRBJ1-5; D not resolved. V was shortened by 1 base and J by 3 bases, with 7 bases between the two germline ends. Germline V CDR1 and CDR2: SGHAT, FQNNGV. CDR3 size: 14 residues. The CDR3 spells CASSLAGYNQPQHF. As DNA, the CDR3 is TGTGCCAGCAGCTTAGCCGGGTACAATCAGCCCCAGCATTTT.

With respect to this clone: The identical CDR3 is also encoded by other nucleotide sequences in the sample. This rearrangement joins TRBV5-1 to TRBJ1-3; no reliable D call. The CDR3 is 13 amino acids. V was clipped by 4 bases and J by 0 bases, with 5 bases between them. CDR1 is SGHRS and CDR2 is YFSETQ in the germline V gene. The CDR3 spells CASSADSGNTIYF. For the CDR3, the DNA is TGCGCCAGCAGCGCAGACTCTGGAAACACCATATATTTT. Looking up the rest from reference TRBV5-1 and TRBJ1-3 gives the full variable domain: KAGVTQTPRYLIKTRGQQVTLSCSPISGHRSVSWYQQTPGQGLQFLFEYFSETQRNKGNFPGRFSGRQFSNSRSEMNVSTLELGDSALYLCASSADSGNTIYFGEGSWLTVV.

J is TRBJ2-2 and V is TRBV2; D gene uncertain. V dropped 6 bases and J dropped 9 bases, with 17 bases sitting between them. The CDR3 is made up of 14 amino acids. Germline V gene sequence: CDR1 SNHLY, CDR2 FYNNEI. CDR3 in DNA: TGTGCCAGCAGCCCCTGGGCGACGAGAAGGGAGCTGTTTTTT. Its translation is CASSPWATRRELFF.

This chain joins TRBV7-9 and TRBJ1-2; D is unresolved. The CDR3 is 14 residues long. The V gene lost 5 bases and the J gene lost 8 bases, with 18 bases spanning the gap. CDR1 and CDR2 (germline): SEHNR, FQNEAQ (reference sequence). CDR3 sequence reads: CASSNPDRTGGYTF. In DNA, the CDR3 is TGTGCCAGCAGCAACCCGGACCGGACGGGAGGCTACACCTTC. Variable domain in full (rest from reference TRBV7-9 and TRBJ1-2): DTGVSQNPRHKITKRGQNVTFRCDPISEHNRLYWYRQTLGQGPEFLTYFQNEAQLEKSRLLSDRFSAERPKGSFSTLEIQRTEQGDSAMYLCASSNPDRTGGYTFGSGTRLTVV.

This chain uses TRBV7-9 with TRBJ2-1, with 8 bases that match TRBD2. The CDR3 spans 19 residues. The J segment lost 3 bases and the V segment lost 5 bases, leaving 18 bases of the junction unmatched. The germline V gene encodes CDR1 SEHNR and CDR2 FQNEAQ (reference sequence). CDR3 loop: CASSPTLPEAGVLYNEQFF. As DNA, the CDR3 is TGTGCCAGCAGCCCCACCCTTCCCGAAGCGGGAGTCCTCTACAATGAGCAGTTCTTC.

The rearrangement links TRBV18 to TRBJ2-3; 9 nucleotides match TRBD2. The CDR3 runs 16 residues. V was pared by 3 bases and J by 0 bases, with 4 bases of the junction left unmatched. From germline, CDR1 is KGHSH and CDR2 LQKENI. The CDR3 region is CASSPITSGSTDTQYF. Written as DNA, the CDR3 is TGTGCCAGCTCACCGATAACTAGCGGGAGCACAGATACGCAGTATTTT.

The sample holds one count of this clone. The chain uses TRBV29-1 and TRBJ2-3; TRBD2 is a possible D gene (5 bases). This CDR3 spans 13 amino acids. Germline loops: CDR1 SQVTM, CDR2 ANQGSEA. The V end lost 1 base, the J end lost 1 base, and 6 bases lay between the germline ends. CDR3 protein: CSVEVGGTDTQYF. CDR3 sequence (DNA): TGCAGCGTTGAAGTGGGAGGCACAGATACGCAGTATTTT.

V gene TRBV19 combines with J gene TRBJ2-1; 14 bases agree with TRBD2. V shed 6 bases and J 12 bases; nucleotides not matched to a gene: 10. Germline CDR1 and CDR2: LNHDA and SQIVND (reference sequence). This CDR3 comprises 15 residues. This CDR3 reads CASRPGTSGSTGQFF. In nucleotides, the CDR3 is TGTGCCAGTAGGCCCGGGACTAGCGGGAGTACCGGGCAGTTCTTC.

The chain joins TRBV11-2 to TRBJ1-1, with D perhaps matching TRBD1 (5 bases). CDR1 and CDR2 from the germline V gene are SGHAT and FQNNGV. The V end was cut by 4 bases, the J end by 6 bases, with 21 bases between. The CDR3 has 16 amino acids. CDR3 DNA sequence: TGTGCCAGCAGCTATACCGGGACCTCTAATTCCGCTGAAGCTTTCTTT. Amino acid sequence: CASSYTGTSNSAEAFF.